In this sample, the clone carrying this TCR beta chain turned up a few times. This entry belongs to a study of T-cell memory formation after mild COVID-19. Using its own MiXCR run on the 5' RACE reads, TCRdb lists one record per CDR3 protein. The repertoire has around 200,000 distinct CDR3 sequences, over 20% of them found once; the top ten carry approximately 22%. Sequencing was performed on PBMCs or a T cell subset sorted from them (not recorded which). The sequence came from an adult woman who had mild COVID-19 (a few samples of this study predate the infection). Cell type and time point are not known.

The CDR3 reads CASSHPDGRSYEQYF. The CDR3 DNA reads as TGCGCCAGCAGCCACCCTGACGGGAGATCCTACGAGCAGTACTTC. The J gene is TRBJ2-7, the V gene TRBV4-1, with D possibly matching TRBD2 (6 bases). The CDR3 sequence is 15 residues long. Trimming pared 3 bases from V and 1 base from J, leaving 13 bases between. The germline V gene encodes CDR1 MGHRA and CDR2 YSYEKL.